This T cell receptor (beta chain) was documented in a study of blood T cells in healthy people across ages. This CDR3 comprises 17 residues. With V trimmed by 5 bases and J by 0 bases, 7 bases remained unmatched. Germline CDR1 and CDR2: SGHVS and FNYEAQ. Study-level findings and limits: Because donor CMV status was unknown, expanded clonotype changes were possibly confounded. Age advanced and TCR beta diversity per million T cells fell, roughly linearly.

For the second PCR, which ran for about 7 to 11 cycles, a sample-barcoded 5' primer and a J-beta primer mix were used. One entry per CDR3 protein results from TCRdb running MiXCR on the 5' RACE reads. The table includes roughly 830,000 distinct CDR3 sequences, under 80% detected once. Drawn from each donor were around 10 milliliters of peripheral blood. About this clonotype: The antigen remains undetermined.

The sequenced sample consisted of blood. The TCR originated in a man in his thirties or forties in good health. The chain has TRBV7-6 and TRBJ1-5; 10 bases line up with TRBD1. The CDR3 DNA reads as TGTGCCAGCAGCCAGGACAGGGGGGAAAATAGCAATCAGCCCCAGCATTTT. Translated, it gives CASSQDRGENSNQPQHF. The whole variable domain, filled in from reference TRBV7-6 and TRBJ1-5, reads GAGVSQSPRYKVTKRGQDVALRCDPISGHVSLYWYRQALGQGPEFLTYFNYEAQQDKSGLPNDRFSAERPEGSISTLTIQRTEQRDSAMYRCASSQDRGENSNQPQHFGDGTRLSIL.